These 14 T cell receptor beta chains were sequenced from one sample in a study of Ad26.COV2.S vaccination and SARS-CoV-2 variants. Regarding treatment: over 15 received Ad26.COV2.S at low or high dose, single or two shots; several received placebo; per-sample allocation not given. Day 63 following the first vaccine or placebo injection was when the samples were taken. TCRdb's copy holds only in-frame clones and misses some; the assay was immunoSEQ multiplex PCR. The sample has roughly 680,000 clones; roughly 90% are singletons. The material sequenced was peripheral blood, taken in a trial of Ad26.COV2.S vaccine versus placebo. The source of these receptors is a person between 18 and 59 years old who received the Ad26.COV2.S COVID-19 vaccine or a placebo.

The rearrangement uses TRBV3-1 (or the pseudogene TRBV3-2) and TRBJ2-7; no firm D call. This CDR3 spans 14 amino acids. Trimming took off 1 base at V and 2 bases at J, with 9 bases between the two ends. Germline V gene data show CDR1 as LGHDT and CDR2 as YNNKEL (reference sequence). DNA of the CDR3: TGTGCCAGCAGCCAAGTATCAGTGACCTACGAGCAGTACTTC. Translating gives CASSQVSVTYEQYF.

The V and J genes are TRBV5-1 and TRBJ2-1, with TRBD2 matching over 7 bases. Germline V gene lookup returns CDR1 SGHRS and CDR2 YFSETQ. This CDR3 comprises 16 residues. The trim removed 0 bases at V and 4 bases at J, leaving 7 bases unmatched. The CDR3 is CASSLGVAGLYNEQFF. DNA for the CDR3: TGCGCCAGCAGCTTGGGGGTAGCGGGCCTATACAATGAGCAGTTCTTC.

The V call is TRBV11-2, the J call TRBJ1-4; D is uncertain. V was cut by 4 bases and J by 8 bases, with 14 bases left in between. The length of the CDR3 is 14 residues. Germline-derived CDR1 and CDR2 are SGHAT and FQNNGV. The CDR3 DNA reads TGTGCCAGCAGCTCCGCAGGCGGATACGAAAAACTGTTTTTT. Translation: CASSSAGGYEKLFF.

This clone was observed a single time. CDR3 in amino acids: CATRQGVSDTQYF. In DNA, the CDR3 is TGTGCCACCAGACAGGGGGTTTCAGATACGCAGTATTTT. The J gene is TRBJ2-3, the V gene TRBV24-1, with 8 bases fitting TRBD1. This CDR3 contains 13 residues. With 7 bases clipped from V and 4 bases from J, the junction kept 3 bases outside the gene matches. Per the germline V gene, CDR1 is KGHDR and CDR2 is SFDVKD.

The rearrangement uses TRBV3-1 (or the pseudogene TRBV3-2) and TRBJ2-2; 7 nucleotides match TRBD2. CDR1 and CDR2 (germline): LGHDT, YNNKEL (reference sequence). With V trimmed by 0 bases and J by 6 bases, 7 bases remained unmatched. The CDR3 is 16 residues long. CDR3 in DNA: TGTGCCAGCAGCCAAGATGAAGGGGAGGGTGCCGGGGAGCTGTTTTTT. It encodes CASSQDEGEGAGELFF.

This chain uses TRBV3-1 (or the pseudogene TRBV3-2) with TRBJ2-3, with D perhaps TRBD2 (6 bases). Trimming took off 2 bases at V and 1 base at J, with 10 bases between the two ends. The CDR3 covers 15 residues. Germline V gene sequence: CDR1 LGHDT, CDR2 YNNKEL (reference sequence). CDR3 DNA sequence: TGTGCCAGCAGCCAACCGGGACTCGGCACAGATACGCAGTATTTT. Its translation: CASSQPGLGTDTQYF.

The J gene is TRBJ1-1, the V gene TRBV5-4; a weak D match, TRBD1 (6 bases). The germline CDR1 and CDR2 sequences are SGHNT and YYREEE (reference sequence). Trimming took 6 bases from V and 8 from J, leaving 14 bases between them. The CDR3 loop spans 12 amino acids. CDR3 DNA sequence: TGTGCCAGCAAGGCGGACAGCCTAGAAGCTTTCTTT. Translated: CASKADSLEAFF.

This chain links TRBV5-1 with TRBJ2-5; perhaps TRBD1 as D (6 bases). Germline V gives CDR1 SGHRS, CDR2 YFSETQ. The V and J ends lost 0 bases and 7 bases respectively, with 10 bases between them. The CDR3 runs to 13 residues. CDR3 sequence reads: CASSLEGVGTQYF. The CDR3 DNA is TGCGCCAGCAGCTTGGAGGGGGTTGGGACCCAGTACTTC.

The V call is TRBV18, the J call TRBJ1-1; D is undetermined. V was trimmed by 2 bases and J by 5 bases, leaving 6 bases between them. The CDR3 runs to 12 residues. Per the germline V gene, CDR1 is KGHSH and CDR2 is LQKENI. CDR3 sequence (DNA): TGTGCCAGCTCACCAGAGGGAACTGAAGCTTTCTTT. Encoded protein: CASSPEGTEAFF.

This rearrangement joins TRBV12-3 or TRBV12-4 to TRBJ1-2; D gene unclear. The length of the CDR3 is 13 residues. The V end was cut by 3 bases, the J end by 4 bases, with 9 bases between. In DNA, the CDR3 is TGTGCCAGCAGTTTCGGCAGCGTCTATGGCTACACCTTC. Translated, it gives CASSFGSVYGYTF.

The chain links TRBV2 to TRBJ1-3; 8 bases agree with TRBD1. The CDR3 is 17 amino acids. Germline CDR1 and CDR2: SNHLY and FYNNEI. The V segment lost 4 bases and the J segment 0 bases; nucleotides outside the gene matches: 8. CDR3 DNA sequence: TGTGCCAGCAGTGCGGGACAGGCGAGGCTCTCTGGAAACACCATATATTTT. This gives the protein CASSAGQARLSGNTIYF.

This clone was counted a few times. V is TRBV25-1 and J is TRBJ2-7; 9 nucleotides match TRBD1. V was pared by 6 bases and J by 1 base, with 7 bases of the junction left unmatched. The CDR3 covers 15 residues. Germline lookup yields CDR1 MGHDK and CDR2 SYGVNS. CDR3 sequence reads: CASSETGGKSYEQYF. The CDR3, as DNA: TGTGCCAGCAGCGAAACAGGGGGCAAGTCCTACGAGCAGTACTTC.

Remarks on this clone: Other nucleotide sequences from this sample produce the same CDR3. The genes are TRBV9 and TRBJ1-1; TRBD1 agrees at 8 bases. The germline V gene encodes CDR1 SGDLS and CDR2 YYNGEE. This CDR3 has 15 amino acids. V lost 1 base and J lost 0; bases outside the gene matches: 2. DNA of the CDR3: TGTGCCAGCAGCGTAACAGGGGGTATGAACACTGAAGCTTTCTTT. Its protein is CASSVTGGMNTEAFF.

The genes are TRBV6-5 and TRBJ1-6; no firm D call. Germline loops: CDR1 MNHEY, CDR2 SVGAGI. The CDR3 length is 11 residues. V lost 7 bases, J lost 6 bases, and 4 bases lay in between. The CDR3 region is CASMGNSPLHF. The CDR3 bases are TGTGCCAGCATGGGTAATTCACCCCTCCACTTT.